This entry is about one TCR beta chain. Antigen: not known. This sample is drawn from a study of vaccination effects on CD4 cells after COVID-19. With V trimmed by 5 bases and J by 9 bases, 3 bases remained unmatched. This CDR3 has 12 residues. In germline, CDR1 is LNHNV, CDR2 YYDKDF (reference sequence). The repertoire was sequenced with immunoSEQ multiplex PCR; TCRdb's copy has only in-frame clones and lacks some. The sample shows under 55,000 clones, more than 70% of them seen only once. Expansion of antigen-specific CD4+ T cells with viral peptide pools was carried out by the ViraFEST assay before sequencing. Once cultured for approximately eleven days, the cells underwent separation to obtain CD4+ T cells. Nobody among the vaccine recipients had prior SARS-CoV-2 infection (nucleocapsid antibodies were negative).

The TCR originated in a human donor who received a COVID-19 vaccine. V is TRBV15 and J is TRBJ2-2; 7 nucleotides line up with TRBD1. The material sequenced was CD4+ T cells from PBMCs cultured with HCoV-OC43 spike peptides, taken before COVID-19 vaccination. As for subset: HCoV-OC43 spike overlapping peptide pool stimulation. CDR3 protein: CATSLTGRELFF. The CDR3 nucleotides are TGTGCCACCAGCCTGACAGGGAGGGAGCTGTTTTTT.